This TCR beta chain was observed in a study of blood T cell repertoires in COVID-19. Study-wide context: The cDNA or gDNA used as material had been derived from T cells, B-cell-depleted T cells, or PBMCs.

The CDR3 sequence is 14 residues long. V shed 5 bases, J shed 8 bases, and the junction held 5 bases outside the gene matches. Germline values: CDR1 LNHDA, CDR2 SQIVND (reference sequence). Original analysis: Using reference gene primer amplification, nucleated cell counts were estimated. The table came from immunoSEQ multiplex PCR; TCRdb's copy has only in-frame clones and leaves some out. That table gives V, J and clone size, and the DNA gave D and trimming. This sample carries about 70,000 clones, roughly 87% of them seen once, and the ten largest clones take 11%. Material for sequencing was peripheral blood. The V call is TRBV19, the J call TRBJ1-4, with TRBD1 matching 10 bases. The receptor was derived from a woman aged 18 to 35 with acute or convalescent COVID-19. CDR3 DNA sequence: TGTGCCAGTAGTGGACAGGGGGTCGGCGAAAAACTGTTTTTT. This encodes CASSGQGVGEKLFF.